Shown below are 5 T cell receptor beta chains from a single sample sequenced in a study of T-cell memory formation after mild COVID-19 (TCRdb year 2021). Libraries were built with 5' RACE. The sequencer was an Illumina NovaSeq 6000. The public reads were quality trimmed at Q25 with fastp and then assembled into clones with MiXCR by TCRdb, keeping productive beta chains. Identical CDR3 protein sequences are pooled into one entry, listed with their most common genes and DNA. This sample lists approximately 450,000 distinct CDR3 sequences; roughly 20% were detected once. In total, the top ten clones hold 12% of the sample. The sequencing input was PBMCs or a T cell subset sorted from them (not recorded which). The receptors come from an adult woman who had mild COVID-19 (a few samples of this study predate the infection). The sample titles of this study are shuffled in the database, so cell type and time point are left out; the donor was told from shared clones.

This clonotype was recorded at least ten times. This sequence joins TRBV11-2 and TRBJ1-2; 11 positions agree with TRBD1. The germline CDR1 and CDR2 sequences are SGHAT and FQNNGV. This CDR3 contains 14 residues. The ends lost 5 bases at V and 4 bases at J; junction bases unmatched: 3. This CDR3 is CASSRDRGGYGYTF. In nucleotides, the CDR3 is TGTGCCAGCAGCCGGGACAGGGGGGGCTATGGCTACACCTTC. Full variable domain (remainder filled in from reference TRBV11-2 and TRBJ1-2): EAGVAQSPRYKIIEKRQSVAFWCNPISGHATLYWYQQILGQGPKLLIQFQNNGVVDDSQLPKDRFSAERLKGVDSTLKIQPAKLEDSAVYLCASSRDRGGYGYTFGSGTRLTVV.

The table lists this clonotype with a few counts. CDR3 in DNA: TGTGCCAGTAGTATTAACCGACAGGGTCCTAGCTACAATGAGCAGTTCTTC. Translation: CASSINRQGPSYNEQFF. This sequence joins TRBV19 and TRBJ2-1; 7 positions agree with TRBD1. The CDR3 consists of 17 residues. Trimming cost V 3 bases and J 3 bases; bases outside gene matches: 11. Looked up from germline, CDR1 is LNHDA and CDR2 is SQIVND (reference sequence).

The chain carries TRBV7-9 and TRBJ1-2; D remains ambiguous. This CDR3 comprises 14 residues. Germline V gene lookup returns CDR1 SEHNR and CDR2 FQNEAQ (reference sequence). Deletions cut 1 base from V and 4 bases from J, with 10 bases between. The CDR3 region is CASSLVTHSYGYTF. The CDR3 DNA sequence: TGTGCCAGCAGCTTAGTGACCCACAGCTATGGCTACACCTTC. The complete variable domain, with remaining parts taken from reference TRBV7-9 and TRBJ1-2, reads DTGVSQNPRHKITKRGQNVTFRCDPISEHNRLYWYRQTLGQGPEFLTYFQNEAQLEKSRLLSDRFSAERPKGSFSTLEIQRTEQGDSAMYLCASSLVTHSYGYTFGSGTRLTVV.

This clonotype came up a few times. The rearrangement links TRBV13 to TRBJ2-4, with TRBD2 identical over 14 bases. The CDR3 is 16 residues long. Germline V gene sequence: CDR1 PRHDT, CDR2 FYEKMQ (reference sequence). V gave up 3 bases and J gave up 8 bases; unmatched junction bases: 6. CDR3 loop: CASSFGTSGGGDIQYF. CDR3 DNA sequence: TGTGCCAGCAGCTTCGGGACTAGCGGGGGAGGGGACATTCAGTACTTC. Full variable domain (remainder filled in from reference TRBV13 and TRBJ2-4): AAGVIQSPRHLIKEKRETATLKCYPIPRHDTVYWYQQGPGQDPQFLISFYEKMQSDKGSIPDRFSAQQFSDYHSELNMSSLELGDSALYFCASSFGTSGGGDIQYFGAGTRLSVL.

The sample holds many counts of this clonotype. The chain recombines TRBV7-8 with TRBJ1-4; D is possibly TRBD1 (6 bases). Germline loops: CDR1 SGHVS, CDR2 FQNEAQ. This CDR3 is built from 15 residues. V lost 1 base to trimming and J lost 4 bases, with 10 bases between them. CDR3 nucleotides: TGTGCCAGCAGCTTAGGAGGGGGGGGTAATGAAAAACTGTTTTTT. Protein product: CASSLGGGGNEKLFF.